One and the same sample provided the 21 T cell receptor beta chains below, sequenced in a study of blood T cell repertoires in COVID-19. Method: immunoSEQ multiplex PCR; TCRdb's copy keeps in-frame clones and lacks some. The top ten hold 1.5% to 2% of the sample, which has about 260,000 clones, roughly four fifths seen once. What was sequenced was peripheral blood. Source of these receptors: an elderly woman with acute or convalescent COVID-19.

This chain uses TRBV7-2 with TRBJ2-5; 9 nucleotides line up with TRBD2. The CDR3 has 14 amino acids. Trimming cost V 5 bases and J 4 bases; bases outside gene matches: 5. Per germline, CDR1 SGHTA and CDR2 FQGNSA. The CDR3 nucleotides are TGTGCCAGCAGCCGGCCTAGCGGGGTAGAGACCCAGTACTTC. Its translation: CASSRPSGVETQYF.

J is TRBJ2-2 and V is TRBV9, with 8 bases lining up with TRBD2. From germline, CDR1 is SGDLS and CDR2 YYNGEE. V trimming: 0 bases; J trimming: 4 bases; junction bases outside the gene matches: 5. This CDR3 has 16 residues. Written as DNA, the CDR3 is TGTGCCAGCAGCGTAGTGTCGGGAGGGTTCACCGGGGAGCTGTTTTTT. This codes for CASSVVSGGFTGELFF.

This clone has only one observation. The V call is TRBV7-3, the J call TRBJ2-2; 8 bases match TRBD2. Trimming removed 5 bases from V and 5 bases from J; junction bases left unmatched: 13. This CDR3 contains 17 residues. The germline gives CDR1 SGHTA, CDR2 FQGTGA. The CDR3 DNA is TGTGCCAGCAGCCCCAAAATTGGGACTAGAAATACCGGGGAGCTGTTTTTT. Its translation is CASSPKIGTRNTGELFF.

The rearrangement joins TRBV7-8 to TRBJ2-7; a weak D match, TRBD1 (5 bases). The V end was cut by 2 bases, the J end by 5 bases, with 13 bases between. Germline CDR1 SGHVS, CDR2 FQNEAQ. This CDR3 comprises 14 residues. This chain's CDR3 is CASSLSSGHDEQYF. CDR3 nucleotides: TGTGCCAGCAGCTTATCTTCAGGGCACGACGAGCAGTACTTC.

This chain connects TRBV28 to TRBJ2-3; maybe TRBD2 (6 bases). This CDR3 comprises 16 residues. Germline V gene data show CDR1 as MDHEN and CDR2 as SYDVKM. The ends were cut back, 5 bases at V and 5 bases at J, with 20 bases in the middle. CDR3 in amino acids: CASSQGGGGKGDTQYF. CDR3 DNA sequence: TGTGCCAGCAGTCAAGGTGGTGGCGGGAAAGGAGATACGCAGTATTTT.

This chain joins TRBV3-1 (or the pseudogene TRBV3-2) and TRBJ1-5; 7 bases align to TRBD1. CDR1 and CDR2 (germline): LGHDT, YNNKEL (reference sequence). V dropped 6 bases and J dropped 6; count of bases not matched to a gene: 8. This CDR3 comprises 14 residues. The chain's CDR3 is CASSLRDSGQPQHF. Written as DNA, the CDR3 is TGTGCCAGCAGTCTCCGGGACAGCGGTCAGCCCCAGCATTTT.

This clone was observed a single time. The chain employs TRBV5-6 and TRBJ1-4; possibly TRBD1 for D (6 bases). CDR3 size: 14 residues. Trimming cost V 6 bases and J 5 bases, with 14 bases left between them. The germline V gene has CDR1 SGHDT and CDR2 YYEEEE. CDR3 sequence (DNA): TGTGCCAGCACGCGACAGGCGTTAAATGAAAAACTGTTTTTT. Translated, it gives CASTRQALNEKLFF.

A single count supports this clone. The rearrangement uses TRBV7-8 and TRBJ1-1; D may be TRBD1 (5 bases). With 2 bases removed from V and 3 bases from J, the gap between germline ends came to 13 bases. Germline V gene sequence: CDR1 SGHVS, CDR2 FQNEAQ. The CDR3 spans 15 residues. CDR3: CASSLRDLSYTEAFF. DNA of the CDR3: TGTGCCAGCAGCTTAAGGGACTTAAGTTACACTGAAGCTTTCTTT.

The chain combines TRBV24-1 with TRBJ1-1, with D unresolved. The germline V and J ends were trimmed by 4 bases and 5 bases, with 10 bases remaining between them. The CDR3 is made up of 13 amino acids. Germline V lookup: CDR1 KGHDR, CDR2 SFDVKD. The CDR3 nucleotides are TGTGCCACCAGTGACAGTTCAACGACTGAAGCTTTCTTT. Its translation is CATSDSSTTEAFF.

This chain joins TRBV6-5 and TRBJ2-7; D is possibly TRBD1 (6 bases). CDR3 length: 13 residues. V shed 5 bases and J shed 3 bases, with 11 bases lying between them. The V gene's germline CDR1 is MNHEY and CDR2 SVGAGI. In nucleotides, the CDR3 is TGTGCCAGCAGTACTGAACAGGGCTACGAGCAGTACTTC. As protein: CASSTEQGYEQYF.

This clone has at least ten counts. The V call is TRBV7-9, the J call TRBJ1-2; D might be TRBD1 (6 bases). This CDR3 contains 16 residues. Trimming took 1 base from V and 4 from J, leaving 16 bases between them. Germline V gives CDR1 SEHNR, CDR2 FQNEAQ (reference sequence). CDR3: CASSLDPSWTAYGYTF. The CDR3 DNA follows: TGTGCCAGCAGCTTAGACCCAAGCTGGACAGCCTATGGCTACACCTTC.

This sequence joins TRBV6-5 and TRBJ1-6; TRBD1 agrees at 9 bases. Losses at the gene ends were 7 bases for V and 9 bases for J; bases not matched to a gene: 4. CDR1 is MNHEY, CDR2 SVGAGI, per germline. The CDR3 length is 13 residues. The CDR3 loop is CASKQGASSPLHF. The CDR3 DNA follows: TGTGCCAGCAAACAGGGGGCGAGTTCACCCCTCCACTTT.

The V and J genes are TRBV11-3 and TRBJ1-6; 9 positions match TRBD1. CDR3 length: 16 amino acids. The V gene's germline CDR1 is SGHNT and CDR2 YENEEA. The ends lost 5 bases at V and 11 bases at J; junction bases unmatched: 13. CDR3 in DNA: TGTGCCAGCAGCGTCACAGGGGGCTTATTACGTCCACCCCTCCACTTT. Its protein product is CASSVTGGLLRPPLHF.

This clone was picked up a small number of times. This chain connects TRBV10-3 to TRBJ2-7, with 13 bases that match TRBD2. Germline trimming cut 8 bases from V and 2 bases from J; bases unmatched to any gene: 3. CDR1 ENHRY and CDR2 SYGVKD come from the germline V gene. The CDR3 is made up of 14 amino acids. The DNA for the CDR3 is TGTGCCATCGGACTAGCGGGGGTTACCTACGAGCAGTACTTC. The encoded protein is CAIGLAGVTYEQYF.

The CDR3 DNA is TGTGCCAGCAGCTTATCTAGACAGGACTATGGCTACACCTTC. Protein sequence: CASSLSRQDYGYTF. The rearrangement links TRBV7-2 to TRBJ1-2; D is possibly TRBD1 (6 bases). The V gene lost 2 bases and the J gene lost 3 bases, with 10 bases spanning the gap. Germline loops: CDR1 SGHTA, CDR2 FQGNSA. The CDR3 contains 14 residues.

This sequence joins TRBV11-2 and TRBJ2-1; 15 positions agree with TRBD2. The CDR3 has 15 amino acids. Germline V gene lookup returns CDR1 SGHAT and CDR2 FQNNGV. Losses at the gene ends were 5 bases for V and 7 bases for J; bases not matched to a gene: 3. CDR3 loop: CASSGGLAGGNEQFF. CDR3 nucleotides: TGTGCCAGCAGCGGGGGACTAGCGGGAGGAAATGAGCAGTTCTTC.

This clone has a single count. V usage is TRBV12-3 or TRBV12-4 and J usage is TRBJ2-7; no definite D call. The CDR3 spans 11 residues. V lost 4 bases to trimming and J lost 6 bases, with 7 bases between them. DNA of the CDR3: TGTGCCAGCAGTTCCTTGGCCGAGCAGTACTTC. It is translated as CASSSLAEQYF.

The rearrangement joins TRBV5-4 to TRBJ2-1; 13 nucleotides agree with TRBD2. Germline V gene data show CDR1 as SGHNT and CDR2 as YYREEE (reference sequence). This CDR3 contains 16 residues. The ends lost 1 base at V and 8 bases at J; junction bases unmatched: 6. The DNA for the CDR3 is TGTGCCAGCAGCTTGACTAGCGGGAGGGTAATAGATGAGCAGTTCTTC. It yields the protein CASSLTSGRVIDEQFF.

V is TRBV4-2 and J is TRBJ2-7; tentative D call: TRBD1 (7 bases). The CDR3 has 14 amino acids. V was clipped by 3 bases and J by 2 bases, with 11 bases between them. Germline CDR1 is LGHNA and CDR2 is YNFKEQ. CDR3 sequence reads: CASSHQGGPYEQYF. CDR3 nucleotides: TGTGCCAGCAGCCACCAGGGGGGCCCCTACGAGCAGTACTTC.

The chain has TRBV18 and TRBJ1-3, with D possibly TRBD1 on 5 matching bases. The germline CDR1 and CDR2 sequences are KGHSH and LQKENI. Trimming took off 3 bases at V and 3 bases at J, with 9 bases between the two ends. The CDR3 consists of 14 residues. In nucleotides, the CDR3 is TGTGCCAGCTCACCGCAGGGATTTGGAAACACCATATATTTT. This encodes CASSPQGFGNTIYF.

The chain couples TRBV18 to TRBJ2-7; possible D gene TRBD1, 6 bases. V lost 2 bases, J lost 3 bases, and 11 bases lay in between. The CDR3 is 14 amino acids. The V gene's germline CDR1 is KGHSH and CDR2 LQKENI. The CDR3 reads CASSPGDTLYEQYF. In DNA form, the CDR3 reads TGTGCCAGCTCACCAGGGGACACCCTCTACGAGCAGTACTTC. Full variable domain (rest looked up from reference TRBV18 and TRBJ2-7): NAGVMQNPRHLVRRRGQEARLRCSPMKGHSHVYWYRQLPEEGLKFMVYLQKENIIDESGMPKERFSAEFPKEGPSILRIQQVVRGDSAAYFCASSPGDTLYEQYFGPGTRLTVT.